The TCR beta chain described here comes from a study of response to subunit inactivated influenza vaccine. TCRdb re-called the RT-PCR reads with MiXCR, one entry per CDR3 protein. The profile covers some 540,000 distinct CDR3 sequences, with approximately 20% appearing a single time and 2.5% to 3.5% taken by the ten largest. General study results and limits: The authors offered the suggestion that each seasonal influenza vaccination recruits few new T cells.

This clonotype appeared a few times. What it binds is unknown. V was pared by 2 bases and J by 7 bases, with 10 bases between. CDR3 length: 13 amino acids. Germline V gene sequence: CDR1 SGHNT, CDR2 YYREEE (reference sequence). The data also belong to a second study, concerning T cells expressing NK-cell markers. That source reports: UMIs were included in TCR beta cDNA generated by 5'RACE template switching. Sorted T-cell subsets CD3+CD56+NKG2C+, CD3+CD56+NKG2C- and CD3+CD56-NKG2C+ were TCR beta-sequenced. Seven donors tested HCMV-seropositive and one tested seronegative among the eight sequenced. In about six donors, dominant CD3+CD56+NKG2C+ clonotypes ranked among the top 10 CD8+ clonotypes.

This receptor was obtained from a man aged 45-65 years who received an inactivated influenza vaccine. The sample in question was CD4+ T cells sorted from PBMCs, obtained approximately 13 days after vaccination. The chain carries TRBV5-4 and TRBJ2-1; D unclear. The CDR3 nucleotides are TGTGCCAGCAGCTTCGGCGCAGAGAATGAGCAGTTCTTC. Translating gives CASSFGAENEQFF. Combining the CDR3 with reference TRBV5-4 and TRBJ2-1 gives the whole variable domain ETGVTQSPTHLIKTRGQQVTLRCSSQSGHNTVSWYQQALGQGPQFIFQYYREEENGRGNFPPRFSGLQFPNYSSELNVNALELDDSALYLCASSFGAENEQFFGPGTRLTVL.